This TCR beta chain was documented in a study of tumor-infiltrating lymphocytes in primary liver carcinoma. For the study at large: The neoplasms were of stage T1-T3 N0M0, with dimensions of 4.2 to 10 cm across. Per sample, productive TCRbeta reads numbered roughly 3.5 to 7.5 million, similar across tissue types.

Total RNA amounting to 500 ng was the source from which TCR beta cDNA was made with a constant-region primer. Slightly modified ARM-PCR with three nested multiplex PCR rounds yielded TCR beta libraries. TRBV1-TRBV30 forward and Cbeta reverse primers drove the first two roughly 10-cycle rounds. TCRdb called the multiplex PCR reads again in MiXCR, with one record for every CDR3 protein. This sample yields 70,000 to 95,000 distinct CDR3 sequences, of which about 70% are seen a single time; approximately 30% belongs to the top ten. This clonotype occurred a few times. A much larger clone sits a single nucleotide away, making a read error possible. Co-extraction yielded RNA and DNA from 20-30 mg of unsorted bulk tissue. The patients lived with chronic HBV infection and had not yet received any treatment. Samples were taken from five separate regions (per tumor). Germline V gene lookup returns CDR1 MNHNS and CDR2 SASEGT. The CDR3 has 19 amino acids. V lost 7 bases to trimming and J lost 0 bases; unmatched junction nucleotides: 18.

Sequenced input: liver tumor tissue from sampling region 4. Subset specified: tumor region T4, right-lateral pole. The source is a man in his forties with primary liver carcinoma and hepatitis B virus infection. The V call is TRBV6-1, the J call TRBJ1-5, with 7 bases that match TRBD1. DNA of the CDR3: TGTGCCAGCAACCTGACCATTCCGGGACAGCTTTATAGCAATCAGCCCCAGCATTTT. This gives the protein CASNLTIPGQLYSNQPQHF.